These 3 T cell receptor beta chains were all obtained from the same sample, sequenced in a study of blood T cell repertoires in COVID-19. The assay was immunoSEQ multiplex PCR, and TCRdb's table has in-frame clones only and misses some. The sample yields approximately 220,000 clones, roughly 80% seen once. The specimen was peripheral blood. All receptors come from a woman older than 75 with acute or convalescent COVID-19.

DNA of the CDR3: TGTGCCAGCAGTTTAATCTGGACAGGGTTACCCTATGGCTACACCTTC. Translation: CASSLIWTGLPYGYTF. This chain connects TRBV27 to TRBJ1-2, with 8 nucleotides matching TRBD1. This CDR3 is built from 16 residues. V shed 2 bases, J shed 4 bases, and the junction held 9 bases outside the gene matches. Per the germline V gene, CDR1 is MNHEY and CDR2 is SMNVEV (reference sequence).

The genes are TRBV5-1 and TRBJ2-7, with 13 positions matching TRBD2. Germline-derived CDR1 and CDR2 are SGHRS and YFSETQ. This CDR3 spans 15 amino acids. V lost 3 bases to trimming and J lost 2 bases; unmatched junction nucleotides: 2. The chain's CDR3 is CASSSGLAGPYEQYF. DNA of the CDR3: TGCGCCAGCAGCTCGGGACTAGCGGGACCCTACGAGCAGTACTTC.

The genes are TRBV11-1 and TRBJ2-2; D gene ambiguous. The germline CDR1 and CDR2 sequences are SGHAT and FQDESV (reference sequence). The CDR3 loop spans 12 amino acids. The V and J ends lost 5 bases and 3 bases respectively, with 4 bases between them. The CDR3 bases are TGTGCCAGCAGCCGGGACACCGGGGAGCTGTTTTTT. Translated, it gives CASSRDTGELFF. Variable domain in full (rest from reference TRBV11-1 and TRBJ2-2): EAEVAQSPRYKITEKSQAVAFWCDPISGHATLYWYRQILGQGPELLVQFQDESVVDDSQLPKDRFSAERLKGVDSTLKIQPAELGDSAMYLCASSRDTGELFFGEGSRLTVL.